Each of the 24 T cell receptor beta chains below was sequenced from the same sample in a study of identifying expanded T cells in peripheral blood. Generated by immunoSEQ multiplex PCR, the TCRdb table keeps only in-frame clones and is missing some. The sample shows 91,000 or so clones, about 90% of them seen only once. The sequenced sample was blood. These receptors originate from a person between 18 and 69 years old in good health.

J is TRBJ2-7 and V is TRBV18; tentatively, D is TRBD1 or TRBD2 (5 bases each). Trimming took 4 bases from V and 4 from J, leaving 8 bases between them. The CDR3 runs 12 residues. CDR1 and CDR2 (germline): KGHSH, LQKENI. The chain's CDR3 is CASSRDAYEQYF. DNA of the CDR3: TGTGCCAGCTCACGGGACGCGTACGAGCAGTACTTC. Combining the CDR3 with reference TRBV18 and TRBJ2-7 gives the whole variable domain NAGVMQNPRHLVRRRGQEARLRCSPMKGHSHVYWYRQLPEEGLKFMVYLQKENIIDESGMPKERFSAEFPKEGPSILRIQQVVRGDSAAYFCASSRDAYEQYFGPGTRLTVT.

V usage is TRBV2 and J usage is TRBJ2-3; 8 nucleotides line up with TRBD1. Germline CDR1 is SNHLY and CDR2 is FYNNEI. Losses at the gene ends were 5 bases for V and 2 bases for J; bases not matched to a gene: 9. This CDR3 region has 16 residues. CDR3 protein: CASSPGGGLSTDTQYF. The CDR3 bases are TGTGCCAGCAGTCCAGGGGGCGGCCTTTCCACAGATACGCAGTATTTT.

This sequence joins TRBV30 and TRBJ2-2; the D is unclear. V was clipped by 0 bases and J by 5 bases, with 10 bases between them. Per the germline V gene, CDR1 is GTSNPN and CDR2 is SVGIG (reference sequence). This CDR3 spans 14 amino acids. CDR3 coding DNA: TGTGCCTGGAGTGTAGGTCTAGAAACCGGGGAGCTGTTTTTT. It yields the protein CAWSVGLETGELFF.

This chain connects TRBV28 to TRBJ2-1, with 10 bases lining up with TRBD2. This CDR3 comprises 16 residues. With V trimmed by 5 bases and J by 6 bases, 10 bases remained unmatched. Germline CDR1 MDHEN, CDR2 SYDVKM. This CDR3 is CASSPLYSSGGNEQFF. The CDR3, as DNA: TGTGCCAGCAGTCCACTGTATTCTAGCGGGGGCAATGAGCAGTTCTTC.

This chain connects TRBV9 to TRBJ1-2; 9 bases map to TRBD1. V dropped 0 bases and J dropped 8; count of bases not matched to a gene: 11. CDR1 and CDR2 from the germline V gene are SGDLS and YYNGEE. This CDR3 contains 16 residues. CDR3 coding DNA: TGTGCCAGCAGCGTAGCCGCACAGGGGGCGCCTACCGGCTACACCTTC. It specifies CASSVAAQGAPTGYTF.

This chain joins TRBV27 and TRBJ1-5, with a possible D match to TRBD1 (5 bases). The CDR3 is made up of 16 amino acids. V gave up 6 bases and J gave up 3 bases, with 18 bases separating them. Germline V gene data show CDR1 as MNHEY and CDR2 as SMNVEV (reference sequence). The CDR3 here is CASSTYGAEANQPQHF. CDR3 in DNA: TGTGCCAGCAGCACCTACGGGGCAGAAGCCAATCAGCCCCAGCATTTT.

The chain employs TRBV10-1 and TRBJ2-2, with 7 bases fitting TRBD1. The CDR3 is 12 residues long. Germline trimming cut 6 bases from V and 7 bases from J; bases unmatched to any gene: 2. Germline V gene lookup returns CDR1 WNHNN and CDR2 SYGVQD (reference sequence). The CDR3 loop is CASRTGNGELFF. In DNA, the CDR3 is TGCGCCAGCAGGACAGGGAACGGGGAGCTGTTTTTT.

This chain uses TRBV11-3 with TRBJ1-1; D gene unclear. The CDR3 covers 13 residues. V shed 2 bases and J shed 1 base, with 5 bases lying between them. Germline-derived CDR1 and CDR2 are SGHNT and YENEEA. CDR3 sequence: CASSLRGNTEAFF. CDR3 DNA: TGTGCCAGCAGCTTACGAGGGAACACTGAAGCTTTCTTT.

Only a few counts were recorded for this clone. The chain links TRBV6-5 to TRBJ2-7; D remains unclear. Germline-derived CDR1 and CDR2 are MNHEY and SVGAGI. The CDR3 is 15 amino acids. The ends were cut back, 6 bases at V and 3 bases at J, with 18 bases in the middle. In nucleotides, the CDR3 is TGTGCCAGCAGAATGACACCAATGGATCGCTACGAGCAGTACTTC. Translation: CASRMTPMDRYEQYF.

This clone has a single count. This rearrangement joins TRBV27 to TRBJ2-1; TRBD1 is a possible D gene (5 bases). The germline V gene has CDR1 MNHEY and CDR2 SMNVEV (reference sequence). The CDR3 spans 16 residues. Trimming took off 4 bases at V and 3 bases at J, with 16 bases between the two ends. CDR3 residues: CASSSSLDSFYNEQFF. CDR3 sequence (DNA): TGTGCCAGCAGTTCATCCTTAGACAGCTTCTACAATGAGCAGTTCTTC.

This chain links TRBV30 with TRBJ1-1; 7 bases fit TRBD1. This CDR3 is 14 amino acids long. Germline CDR1 GTSNPN, CDR2 SVGIG (reference sequence). With V trimmed by 4 bases and J by 4 bases, 9 bases remained unmatched. The CDR3 here is CAWTLTGFVTEAFF. CDR3 bases: TGTGCCTGGACCCTGACAGGGTTTGTCACTGAAGCTTTCTTT.

The chain uses TRBV6-5 and TRBJ2-1; D remains unclear. Germline assignment: CDR1 MNHEY and CDR2 SVGAGI. The CDR3 runs to 13 residues. The germline V and J ends were trimmed by 6 bases and 4 bases, with 10 bases remaining between them. The CDR3 region has the DNA TGTGCCAGCAGGCGAGCAGGTTACAATGAGCAGTTCTTC. Translation: CASRRAGYNEQFF.

The rearrangement joins TRBV27 to TRBJ2-7; the D gene is possibly TRBD1 (5 bases). This CDR3 region has 12 residues. The germline gives CDR1 MNHEY, CDR2 SMNVEV (reference sequence). Between the trimmed V and J ends, which lost 8 bases and 6 bases, there was a span of 14 bases. The DNA for the CDR3 is TGTGCCAGCGGTCAGGGCTCCCGCGAGCAGTACTTC. It specifies CASGQGSREQYF.

The chain has TRBV5-1 and TRBJ2-7; the D gene is possibly TRBD1 (5 bases). CDR1 and CDR2 from the germline V gene are SGHRS and YFSETQ. CDR3 size: 13 residues. V dropped 5 bases and J dropped 2 bases, with 11 bases sitting between them. The CDR3 protein is CASSFDRTYEQYF. DNA for the CDR3: TGCGCCAGCAGTTTTGACAGAACCTACGAGCAGTACTTC. The full variable domain, its missing parts supplied by reference TRBV5-1 and TRBJ2-7, is KAGVTQTPRYLIKTRGQQVTLSCSPISGHRSVSWYQQTPGQGLQFLFEYFSETQRNKGNFPGRFSGRQFSNSRSEMNVSTLELGDSALYLCASSFDRTYEQYFGPGTRLTVT.

This chain joins TRBV6-1 and TRBJ2-7; 8 positions match TRBD1. V shed 5 bases and J 2 bases; nucleotides not matched to a gene: 2. Germline assignment: CDR1 MNHNS and CDR2 SASEGT. The CDR3 length is 13 residues. The CDR3 here is CASSWTGTYEQYF. CDR3 bases: TGTGCCAGCAGTTGGACAGGGACCTACGAGCAGTACTTC.

This clone showed up just a few times. The gene calls are TRBV6-4 and TRBJ2-3, with TRBD2 matching over 7 bases. The V segment lost 2 bases and the J segment 6 bases; nucleotides outside the gene matches: 8. This CDR3 region has 15 residues. CDR1 is MRHNA and CDR2 is SNTAGT in the germline V gene. The CDR3 region has the DNA TGTGCCAGCAGTGACGTCGCGGGAGAGGGGGATACGCAGTATTTT. This sequence encodes CASSDVAGEGDTQYF.

The chain uses TRBV9 and TRBJ2-3; 8 bases are a match to TRBD1. This CDR3 has 15 amino acids. CDR1 is SGDLS and CDR2 is YYNGEE in the germline V gene. After removal of 4 bases from V and 6 bases from J, the junction contained 10 bases not matched to a gene. The CDR3 sequence: CASSLRTGPGDTQYF. DNA for the CDR3: TGTGCCAGCAGCCTCCGGACAGGGCCGGGGGATACGCAGTATTTT.

V gene TRBV7-2 combines with J gene TRBJ2-7, with D perhaps TRBD1 or TRBD2 (5 bases each). Germline values: CDR1 SGHTA, CDR2 FQGNSA. The CDR3 runs 15 residues. The ends were cut back, 1 base at V and 3 bases at J, with 13 bases in the middle. CDR3 DNA: TGTGCCAGCAGCTTAGGGGGACGGGCCATCTACGAGCAGTACTTC. This codes for CASSLGGRAIYEQYF.

The V and J genes are TRBV5-1 and TRBJ1-1; possibly TRBD1 for D (6 bases). The CDR3 consists of 14 residues. V shed 0 bases and J shed 4 bases, with 10 bases lying between them. Looked up from germline, CDR1 is SGHRS and CDR2 is YFSETQ. The CDR3, as DNA: TGCGCCAGCAGCTTGGAAGGGGGACGCACTGAAGCTTTCTTT. As protein: CASSLEGGRTEAFF.

The chain carries TRBV7-6 and TRBJ2-6; no clear D gene. The germline V gene encodes CDR1 SGHVS and CDR2 FNYEAQ. V was pared by 3 bases and J by 0 bases, with 15 bases between. The CDR3 extends over 18 amino acids. DNA for the CDR3: TGTGCCAGCAGCTTGGGAAGGGATCCGAACTCTGGGGCCAACGTCCTGACTTTC. This codes for CASSLGRDPNSGANVLTF.

This clone occurred once. The chain has TRBV5-8 and TRBJ2-6; 7 bases are shared with TRBD1. Germline V CDR1 and CDR2: SGHTS, YDEGEE. V lost 7 bases, J lost 2 bases, and 9 bases stayed unmatched. The CDR3 loop spans 16 amino acids. The CDR3 DNA is TGTGCCAGCGAGTCTGGAACAGGGGCTGGGGCCAACGTCCTGACTTTC. Amino acids: CASESGTGAGANVLTF. Variable domain in full (rest from reference TRBV5-8 and TRBJ2-6): EAGVTQSPTHLIKTRGQQATLRCSPISGHTSVYWYQQALGLGLQFLLWYDEGEERNRGNFPPRFSGRQFPNYSSELNVNALELEDSALYLCASESGTGAGANVLTFGAGSRLTVL.

The CDR3 coding sequence is TGTGCCAGCAGCGTAGTGTGGGCGGCCTCCACAGATACGCAGTATTTT. Translated: CASSVVWAASTDTQYF. The chain combines TRBV9 with TRBJ2-3; the D is unclear. Germline V CDR1 and CDR2: SGDLS, YYNGEE. The CDR3 has 16 residues. V was trimmed by 0 bases and J by 2 bases, leaving 13 bases between them.

This clone was seen a few times. The genes are TRBV7-6 and TRBJ2-5, with 10 positions matching TRBD2. CDR1 is SGHVS, CDR2 FNYEAQ, per germline. The CDR3 sequence is 15 residues long. The ends lost 4 bases at V and 2 bases at J; junction bases unmatched: 4. The CDR3, as DNA: TGTGCCAGCAGCTCTAGCGGGAGCAGACAAGAGACCCAGTACTTC. Its protein product is CASSSSGSRQETQYF.

The gene calls are TRBV7-3 and TRBJ2-7, with D possibly matching TRBD2 (6 bases). V shed 5 bases and J shed 6 bases, with 23 bases lying between them. Germline loops: CDR1 SGHTA, CDR2 FQGTGA. The CDR3 consists of 16 residues. The CDR3 coding sequence is TGTGCCAGCAGCCCCCAAGGAGGAGGCGCCGGGGGCGAGCAGTACTTC. Translating it yields CASSPQGGGAGGEQYF.